These T cell receptor beta chains were read from a single sample in a study of CD8+ T cells in alopecia areata. The method was immunoSEQ multiplex PCR; TCRdb's version includes in-frame clones alone and lacks a portion of them. The sample carries about 270,000 clones, 45% to 70% recorded once. The sample consisted of CD4+ T cells sorted from blood, taken at week 52, from a patient treated with tofacitinib. These receptors were obtained from a human donor with alopecia areata. Both conserved end residues are part of each CDR3. Fields, in order: J gene, V gene, D gene, clone size, CDR3 protein, CDR3 DNA. A D gene is named only where the DNA matches it firmly. Clone size is shown for a subset of rows, as once, few, many or a class of expanded clone.

TRBJ1-6	TRBV9	-	-	CASSVDPGSSYNSPLHF	TGTGCCAGCAGCGTAGATCCAGGGAGCTCCTATAATTCACCCCTCCACTTT
TRBJ2-1	TRBV30	TRBD2	-	CAWNGGAVYNEQFF	TGTGCCTGGAACGGGGGGGCCGTTTACAATGAGCAGTTCTTC
TRBJ2-5	TRBV4-3	TRBD2	-	CASSQAGGPQETQYF	TGCGCCAGCAGCCAAGCGGGGGGGCCCCAAGAGACCCAGTACTTC
TRBJ2-7	TRBV2	-	few	CASGFDSYEQYF	TGTGCCAGCGGCTTCGATTCCTACGAGCAGTACTTC
TRBJ1-3	TRBV7-3	-	-	CASARRLTGNTIYF	TGTGCCAGCGCCCGGCGTCTAACTGGAAACACCATATATTTT
TRBJ1-1	TRBV6-5	TRBD1	few	CSSSRVGQGVYFF	TGTTCGTCGAGCCGGGTGGGACAGGGAGTTTACTTCTTT
TRBJ2-1	TRBV29-1	TRBD1	-	CSVGGTGGNEQFF	TGCAGCGTTGGTGGGACAGGGGGTAATGAGCAGTTCTTC
TRBJ1-4	TRBV30	-	once	CACATGSFTNEKLFF	TGTGCCTGTGCTACCGGCTCCTTCACTAATGAAAAACTGTTTTTT
TRBJ2-7	TRBV5-6	TRBD2	-	CASSPSGGAGEQYF	TGTGCCAGCAGCCCTAGCGGGGGGGCGGGCGAGCAGTACTTC
TRBJ2-2	TRBV29-1	-	-	CSVPAGYLNTGELFF	TGCAGCGTTCCTGCGGGGTACCTGAACACCGGGGAGCTGTTTTTT
TRBJ1-2	TRBV5-4	TRBD1	few	CASRKTGNYGYTF	TGTGCCAGCAGAAAGACAGGGAACTATGGCTACACCTTC
TRBJ2-2	TRBV7-8	TRBD2	-	CASSSVGLAGEGELFF	TGTGCCAGCAGCTCCGTGGGACTAGCGGGGGAAGGGGAGCTGTTTTTT
TRBJ1-1	TRBV30	-	-	CAWSGGQYNTEAFF	TGTGCCTGGAGTGGAGGGCAGTACAACACTGAAGCTTTCTTT
TRBJ1-2	TRBV5-4	-	few	CASSFPQGDYGYTF	TGTGCCAGCAGCTTCCCTCAGGGAGACTATGGCTACACCTTC
TRBJ2-5	TRBV29-1	-	few	CSVESQEGETQYF	TGCAGCGTTGAGTCACAGGAGGGAGAGACCCAGTACTTC
TRBJ1-1	TRBV29-1	TRBD1	once	CSARTPGQRTEAFF	TGCAGCGCGCGAACTCCGGGACAGAGGACTGAAGCTTTCTTT
TRBJ1-1	TRBV29-1	-	-	CSVGIGSPMNTEAFF	TGCAGCGTCGGAATAGGGTCCCCTATGAACACTGAAGCTTTCTTT
TRBJ2-7	TRBV5-6	-	-	CASSNDTYEQYF	TGTGCCAGCAGTAACGACACATACGAGCAGTACTTC
TRBJ1-4	TRBV27	-	many	CASSLDYANEKLFF	TGTGCCAGCAGTCTAGATTACGCTAATGAAAAACTGTTTTTT
TRBJ2-7	TRBV9	TRBD1	-	CASSVEPDRETSYEQYF	TGTGCCAGCAGCGTCGAGCCGGACAGGGAGACTTCCTACGAGCAGTACTTC
TRBJ2-1	TRBV15	TRBD2	few	CATSRPSGDRLDLLGEQFF	TGTGCCACCAGCCGACCTAGCGGGGACCGCTTGGACTTGTTGGGTGAGCAGTTCTTC
TRBJ1-6	TRBV10-3	-	few	CAISAGLGHNSPLHF	TGTGCCATCAGTGCGGGGTTAGGGCATAATTCACCCCTCCACTTT
TRBJ1-2	TRBV5-6	-	-	CASSFTGNYGYTF	TGTGCCAGCAGCTTTACAGGCAACTATGGCTACACCTTC
TRBJ1-1	TRBV7-9	-	few	CASSLAGRNTEAFF	TGTGCCAGCAGCTTAGCGGGGAGGAACACTGAAGCTTTCTTT
TRBJ1-2	TRBV30	-	-	CAWSVSRLNYGYTF	TGTGCCTGGAGTGTATCTCGGCTTAACTATGGCTACACCTTC
TRBJ1-2	TRBV5-6	TRBD1	-	CASSLGTGYGYTF	TGTGCCAGCAGCCTTGGGACAGGCTATGGCTACACCTTC
TRBJ2-7	TRBV10-3	-	-	CAISESAVSWQYF	TGTGCCATCAGTGAGTCGGCCGTTTCATGGCAGTACTTC
TRBJ2-7	TRBV19	-	-	CASSIRWGVRQYF	TGTGCCAGTAGTATACGCTGGGGCGTGCGGCAGTACTTC
TRBJ2-3	TRBV6-6	-	-	CASRDVGTDTQYF	TGTGCCAGCAGGGACGTGGGCACAGATACGCAGTATTTT
TRBJ2-4	TRBV6-1	-	-	CASTLGGKNIQYF	TGTGCCAGCACCCTTGGCGGCAAAAACATTCAGTACTTC
TRBJ2-7	TRBV7-2	-	-	CASSLRQILGEQYF	TGTGCCAGCAGCTTACGACAGATCTTGGGCGAGCAGTACTTC
TRBJ2-3	TRBV5-1	-	-	CASSLAAFNTDTQYF	TGCGCCAGCAGCTTGGCTGCTTTTAACACAGATACGCAGTATTTT
TRBJ2-7	TRBV7-9	TRBD1	-	CASNRDSSYEQYF	TGTGCCAGCAACCGGGACAGCTCCTACGAGCAGTACTTC
TRBJ1-1	TRBV5-4	-	-	CASSSRVNTEAFF	TGTGCCAGCAGCTCAAGAGTGAACACTGAAGCTTTCTTT
TRBJ2-3	TRBV9	-	-	CASSVAANTDTQYF	TGTGCCAGCAGCGTAGCGGCAAACACAGATACGCAGTATTTT
TRBJ2-5	TRBV7-8	TRBD1	-	CASSLVAGGDRGKETQYF	TGTGCCAGCAGCCTAGTCGCCGGGGGGGACAGGGGAAAGGAGACCCAGTACTTC
TRBJ2-2	TRBV5-6	-	-	CASTPRILWNTGELFF	TGTGCCAGCACCCCCAGGATTCTATGGAACACCGGGGAGCTGTTTTTT
TRBJ2-6	TRBV29-1	-	few	CSVSFGSGANVLTF	TGCAGCGTTTCCTTTGGCTCTGGGGCCAACGTCCTGACTTTC
TRBJ1-5	TRBV30	-	-	CAWRAGGNQPQHF	TGTGCCTGGAGGGCGGGGGGCAATCAGCCCCAGCATTTT
TRBJ1-5	TRBV6-5	-	-	CASRATGIGNQPQHF	TGTGCCAGCAGGGCCACAGGGATCGGCAATCAGCCCCAGCATTTT
TRBJ2-1	TRBV10-3	-	-	CAISEPPGFNNEQFF	TGTGCCATCAGTGAGCCGCCGGGGTTCAACAATGAGCAGTTCTTC
TRBJ1-1	TRBV29-1	-	few	CSVRTDPNTEAFF	TGCAGCGTTCGGACAGACCCGAACACTGAAGCTTTCTTT
TRBJ2-5	TRBV29-1	TRBD1	once	CSVRGTGSIETQYF	TGCAGCGTAAGAGGGACAGGGTCAATCGAGACCCAGTACTTC
TRBJ2-1	TRBV29-1	TRBD2	few	CSVAITRGDHYNEQFF	TGCAGCGTTGCAATAACACGGGGGGACCATTACAATGAGCAGTTCTTC
TRBJ2-5	TRBV29-1	-	-	CSAATFETQYF	TGCAGCGCCGCTACGTTTGAGACCCAGTACTTC
TRBJ1-1	TRBV7-2	-	few	CASSPRQNTEAFF	TGTGCCAGCAGCCCCCGACAGAACACTGAAGCTTTCTTT
TRBJ2-5	TRBV20-1	-	few	CSASAETQYF	TGCAGTGCTTCGGCCGAGACCCAGTACTTC
TRBJ1-6	TRBV9	-	-	CASSSDHSPPHF	TGTGCCAGCAGCTCCGATCATTCACCCCCCCACTTT
TRBJ2-7	TRBV6-5	TRBD1	-	CASSRTGFYEQYF	TGTGCCAGCAGCCGGACAGGGTTCTACGAGCAGTACTTC
TRBJ1-5	TRBV30	-	-	CAWSVRSGNQPQHF	TGTGCCTGGAGTGTTCGGTCAGGCAATCAGCCCCAGCATTTT
TRBJ2-2	TRBV4-2	-	-	CASSQDNTGELFF	TGTGCCAGCAGCCAAGACAACACCGGGGAGCTGTTTTTT
TRBJ1-5	TRBV30	-	few	CAWKGSGFQPQHF	TGTGCCTGGAAGGGTTCAGGGTTTCAGCCCCAGCATTTT
TRBJ1-1	TRBV29-1	-	-	CSVTGQLGTEAFF	TGCAGCGTCACAGGACAGCTTGGCACTGAAGCTTTCTTT